The clone carrying this T cell receptor (beta chain) has just one count. Its antigen is unidentified. The PCR used 60 Vbeta and 13 Jbeta primers. TCRdb's copy holds only in-frame clones and misses some; the assay was immunoSEQ multiplex PCR. The repertoire holds over 150,000 clones, with under 85% as singletons. This specimen belongs to a study of cytomegalovirus exposure and HLA in healthy donors. Findings and limits, study-wide: The study designated 164 TCR beta chains cytomegalovirus-associated.

CDR3 length equals 17 residues. From germline, CDR1 is SNHLY and CDR2 FYNNEI. Sequences were obtained from PBMCs. The rearrangement uses TRBV2 and TRBJ2-5; the D gene is possibly TRBD2 (5 bases). The DNA end is a closer match to TRBJ2-7, so the J assignment may be wrong. The receptor was isolated from a man aged 18 to 35 in good health and CMV-seronegative. CDR3 coding DNA: TGTGCCAGCAGTGATTACGGGGTCGGAGTAGGGAACTACGAGCAGTACTTC. It specifies CASSDYGVGVGNYEQYF.